The next 18 T cell receptor beta chains were all read from a single sample in a study of molecular identifiers for immune sequencing clone quantification. TCRdb reanalysed the PCR reads using MiXCR and keeps one entry per CDR3 protein. The table includes over 55,000 distinct CDR3 sequences, less than 20% detected once. The sequencing input was naive CD8+ T cells from blood, with Jurkat cell RNA spiked in. Subset here: FACS-sorted CD8+CD4-CCR7+CD45RA+ naive T cells. Every receptor here comes from a human donor in good health. Some libraries in this study had Jurkat cell RNA spiked in.

In its sample, this clonotype was seen many times. This chain connects TRBV10-3 to TRBJ2-7; D is perhaps TRBD1 (5 bases). Germline CDR1 reads ENHRY; CDR2 reads SYGVKD. The CDR3 is made up of 13 amino acids. The V end was cut by 11 bases, the J end by 1 base, with 15 bases between. DNA of the CDR3: TGTGCCGGGGCCGGGTCTACTTCCTACGAGCAGTACTTC. Its protein product is CAGAGSTSYEQYF.

This clonotype was detected ten times or more. V and J are TRBV20-1 and TRBJ2-7; D might be TRBD1 or TRBD2, each matching 5 bases. Germline V gives CDR1 DFQATT, CDR2 SNEGSKA (reference sequence). The V and J ends lost 0 bases and 0 bases respectively, with 21 bases between them. There are 18 residues in the CDR3. The CDR3 DNA is TGCAGTGCTAGAGATCGGGGCAGCCTACCCGAAACCTCCTACGAGCAGTACTTC. It is translated as CSARDRGSLPETSYEQYF.

To note about this clonotype: A much larger clone differs from this one at a single base, so this may be a read error. The gene calls are TRBV4-1 and TRBJ2-5; 8 bases fit TRBD2. The CDR3 runs to 15 residues. Per germline, CDR1 MGHRA and CDR2 YSYEKL. CDR3 sequence reads: CASSPYGTSEETRYF. The CDR3 nucleotides read TGCGCCAGCAGCCCCTACGGGACTAGTGAAGAGACCCGGTACTTC.

At least ten counts were recorded for this clonotype. The rearrangement uses TRBV7-8 and TRBJ2-7; 12 bases agree with TRBD1. This CDR3 contains 18 residues. The germline V gene encodes CDR1 SGHVS and CDR2 FQNEAQ. V trimming: 4 bases; J trimming: 1 base; junction bases outside the gene matches: 11. CDR3 protein: CASSSSGQGAKLSYEQYF. DNA of the CDR3: TGTGCCAGCAGCTCATCGGGACAGGGGGCCAAATTGTCCTACGAGCAGTACTTC.

Ten or more counts support this clonotype. CDR3 in DNA: TGTGCCAGCAGTTACGTCAGGGGAGGGGAAAAACTGTTTTTT. Amino acid sequence: CASSYVRGGEKLFF. V gene TRBV6-6 combines with J gene TRBJ1-4, with a possible D match to TRBD1 (6 bases). This CDR3 region has 14 residues. V was trimmed by 2 bases and J by 8 bases, leaving 12 bases between them. Per germline, CDR1 MNHNY and CDR2 SVGAGI (reference sequence).

This clonotype was observed many times. The chain has TRBV7-9 and TRBJ1-3, with 10 bases matching TRBD1. The CDR3 sequence is 17 residues long. The junction had 8 bases not matched to a gene; V was cut back by 6 bases and J by 0 bases. Germline V lookup: CDR1 SEHNR, CDR2 FQNEAQ (reference sequence). CDR3 nucleotides: TGTGCCAGCAGTTATCCACGGACAGGGGGCTCTGGAAACACCATATATTTT. Protein product: CASSYPRTGGSGNTIYF. The full variable domain, completed using reference TRBV7-9 and TRBJ1-3, is DTGVSQNPRHKITKRGQNVTFRCDPISEHNRLYWYRQTLGQGPEFLTYFQNEAQLEKSRLLSDRFSAERPKGSFSTLEIQRTEQGDSAMYLCASSYPRTGGSGNTIYFGEGSWLTVV.

Concerning this clonotype itself: This may be a read error: a much more frequent sequence differs by one nucleotide. This sequence joins TRBV4-2 and TRBJ2-1, with 9 bases matching TRBD2. The CDR3 extends over 17 amino acids. Germline V gives CDR1 LGHNA, CDR2 YNFKEQ. For the CDR3, the DNA is TGTGTCAGCAGCCAAGATAGGGCGGGAGGGGCCTACAATGAGCAGTTCTTC. Protein product: CVSSQDRAGGAYNEQFF.

At least ten counts were recorded for this clonotype. The chain carries TRBV11-2 and TRBJ2-5; D is uncertain. Germline assignment: CDR1 SGHAT and CDR2 FQNNGV. The CDR3 extends over 12 amino acids. V lost 6 bases and J lost 4, with 9 bases in between. CDR3: CASSSRGETQYF. CDR3 nucleotides: TGTGCCAGCAGTTCACGAGGAGAGACCCAGTACTTC.

There are a few counts of this clonotype. The chain is built from TRBV7-8 and TRBJ2-7; either TRBD1 or TRBD2 may fit D (5 bases each). The V end was cut by 0 bases, the J end by 4 bases, with 16 bases between. The CDR3 has 16 residues. Germline CDR1 is SGHVS and CDR2 is FQNEAQ. The CDR3, as DNA: TGTGCCAGCAGCTTAGCTTTGGGGGAGTCGCCGTACGAGCAGTACTTC. Its protein is CASSLALGESPYEQYF.

A remark on this clonotype: One base away lies a much larger clone, so this may be a sequencing read error. The chain is built from TRBV7-9 and TRBJ2-1, with 10 nucleotides matching TRBD2. Germline V gene data show CDR1 as SEHNR and CDR2 as FQNEAQ (reference sequence). This CDR3 spans 13 amino acids. Here the CDR3 reads CASTLSGRDEQLF. Written as DNA, the CDR3 is TGTGCCAGCACACTCAGCGGGAGGGATGAGCAGCTCTTC.

This clonotype was counted ten times or more. The genes are TRBV28 and TRBJ1-4; D remains unclear. V gave up 2 bases and J gave up 8 bases, with 12 bases separating them. CDR1 is MDHEN and CDR2 is SYDVKM in the germline V gene. This CDR3 has 14 amino acids. CDR3 sequence reads: CASSLRPSGEKLFF. The CDR3 nucleotides read TGTGCCAGCAGTTTACGTCCGTCGGGGGAAAAACTGTTTTTT. The variable domain in full, completed from reference TRBV28 and TRBJ1-4, reads DVKVTQSSRYLVKRTGEKVFLECVQDMDHENMFWYRQDPGLGLRLIYFSYDVKMKEKGDIPEGYSVSREKKERFSLILESASTNQTSMYLCASSLRPSGEKLFFGSGTQLSVL.

This clonotype has at least ten counts. The chain is built from TRBV27 and TRBJ1-3; D is possibly TRBD1 (5 bases). The germline V gene has CDR1 MNHEY and CDR2 SMNVEV (reference sequence). This CDR3 has 14 amino acids. Trimming took off 6 bases at V and 0 bases at J, with 9 bases between the two ends. CDR3 bases: TGTGCCAGCAGGGCAGGGCCCTCTGGAAACACCATATATTTT. It encodes CASRAGPSGNTIYF.

This clonotype showed up many times. The gene calls are TRBV29-1 and TRBJ2-7; 8 positions agree with TRBD1. The germline V gene has CDR1 SQVTM and CDR2 ANQGSEA. The V segment lost 3 bases and the J segment 4 bases; nucleotides outside the gene matches: 8. CDR3 length: 14 residues. DNA of the CDR3: TGCAGCGTTGAGACTAGGACAGGGACATACGAGCAGTACTTC. As protein: CSVETRTGTYEQYF.

There are many counts of this clonotype. The rearrangement uses TRBV6-2 or TRBV6-3 and TRBJ1-2, with no clear D. CDR3 length: 11 residues. The germline CDR1 and CDR2 sequences are MNHEY and SVGEGT. Trimming left V 2 bases short and J 8 bases short, with 6 bases between. CDR3 region: CASSYGGGYTF. The CDR3 nucleotides read TGTGCCAGCAGTTACGGTGGCGGCTACACCTTC.

Of note for this clonotype: Since a much larger clone is just one base distant, this may be a read error. The chain is built from TRBV7-8 and TRBJ2-5; no definite D call. This CDR3 comprises 16 residues. Germline loops: CDR1 SGHVS, CDR2 FQNEAQ. The CDR3 bases are TGTGCCAGCAGCAGATGGGCGCCAGCCTTCCAAGAGACCCGGTACTTC. Its translation: CASSRWAPAFQETRYF.

Ten or more counts support this clonotype. V and J are TRBV7-9 and TRBJ2-7; D remains unclear. Germline V gene sequence: CDR1 SEHNR, CDR2 FQNEAQ (reference sequence). CDR3 length equals 13 residues. Trimming removed 4 bases at V and 4 bases at J, with 11 bases between. The CDR3 is CASSSTREYEQYF. The DNA for the CDR3 is TGTGCCAGCAGCTCTACCAGAGAATACGAGCAGTACTTC.

This clonotype was picked up many times. The chain links TRBV7-6 to TRBJ1-1; D unresolved. Germline lookup yields CDR1 SGHVS and CDR2 FNYEAQ. Trimming took 1 base from V and 4 from J, leaving 4 bases between them. This CDR3 region has 12 residues. CDR3 loop: CASSLVPTEAFF. In nucleotides, the CDR3 is TGTGCCAGCAGCTTAGTCCCCACTGAAGCTTTCTTT.

This clonotype has at least ten counts. This chain links TRBV13 with TRBJ2-4; 14 bases line up with TRBD2. This CDR3 has 17 amino acids. The germline V gene has CDR1 PRHDT and CDR2 FYEKMQ (reference sequence). The ends lost 4 bases at V and 6 bases at J; junction bases unmatched: 8. This CDR3 is CASSYGLAGGGGNIQYF. The CDR3 region has the DNA TGTGCCAGCAGCTACGGACTAGCGGGAGGAGGGGGAAACATTCAGTACTTC.